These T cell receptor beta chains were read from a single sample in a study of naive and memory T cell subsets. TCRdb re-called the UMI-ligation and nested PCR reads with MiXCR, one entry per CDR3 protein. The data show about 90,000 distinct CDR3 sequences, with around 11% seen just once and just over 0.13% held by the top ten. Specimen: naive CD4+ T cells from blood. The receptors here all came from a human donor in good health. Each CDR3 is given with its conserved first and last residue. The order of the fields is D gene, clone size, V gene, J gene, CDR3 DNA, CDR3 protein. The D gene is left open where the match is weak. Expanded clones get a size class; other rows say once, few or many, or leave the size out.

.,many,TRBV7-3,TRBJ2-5,TGTGCCAGCAGCCCTTCGGGGGTACAAGAGACCCAGTACTTC,CASSPSGVQETQYF
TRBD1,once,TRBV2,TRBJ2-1,TGTGCCAGCAGCAAGGAAGGGACAGGGGTTGGGAATGAGCAGTTCTTC,CASSKEGTGVGNEQFF
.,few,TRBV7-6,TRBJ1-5,TGTGCCAGCAGCCAAACCGCAGGGAGCAATCAGCCCCAGCATTTT,CASSQTAGSNQPQHF
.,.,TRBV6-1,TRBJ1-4,TGTGCCAGCAGTGAAGGCGTTGGCCGTAATGAAAAACTGTTTTTT,CASSEGVGRNEKLFF
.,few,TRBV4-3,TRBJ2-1,TGCGCCAGCAGCCGTGCCATAGTTGGGGAGCAGTTCTTC,CASSRAIVGEQFF
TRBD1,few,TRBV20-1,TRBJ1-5,TGCAGTGCTAATAGGGGGCCGGGCAATCAGCCCCAGCATTTT,CSANRGPGNQPQHF
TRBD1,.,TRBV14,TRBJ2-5,TGTGCCAGCAGCCGAATGGACAGGGGAGAGACCCAGTACTTC,CASSRMDRGETQYF
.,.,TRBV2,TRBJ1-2,TGTGCCATCAACAAAGCTCGACATGGCGAGGGATTGTCCTATGGCTACACCTTC,CAINKARHGEGLSYGYTF
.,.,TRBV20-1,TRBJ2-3,TGCAGTGCTGTCGCGTATAGCACAGATACGCAGTATTTT,CSAVAYSTDTQYF
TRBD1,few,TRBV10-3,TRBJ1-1,TGTGCCATCAGGGGGGACAGGGGAGGCACTGAAGCTTTCTTT,CAIRGDRGGTEAFF
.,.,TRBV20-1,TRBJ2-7,TGCAGTGCTAGAGAACCAAGAGCCACGGGAAGCTCCTACGAGCAGTACTTC,CSAREPRATGSSYEQYF
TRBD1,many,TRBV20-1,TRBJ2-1,TGCAGTGCTAGAGCAGTAGACAGGGTGATTTCCTACAATGAGCAGTTCTTC,CSARAVDRVISYNEQFF
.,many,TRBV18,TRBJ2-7,TGTGCCAGCTCACCAGATGGAAGGACCTACGAGCAGTACTTC,CASSPDGRTYEQYF
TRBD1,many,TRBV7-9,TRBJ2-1,TGTGCCAGCAGCCCGGACAGGGGATCTTACAATGAGCAGTTCTTC,CASSPDRGSYNEQFF
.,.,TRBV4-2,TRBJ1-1,TGTGCCAGCAGCCAAGAATATATGAACACTGAAGCTTTCTTT,CASSQEYMNTEAFF
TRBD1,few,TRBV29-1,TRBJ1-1,TGCAGCGGGCGGGACAGCCCTTACACTGAAGCTTTCTTT,CSGRDSPYTEAFF
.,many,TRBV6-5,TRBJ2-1,TGTGCCAGCAGTTATCATCCCGCGGGAAGCTCCTACAATGAGCAGTTCTTC,CASSYHPAGSSYNEQFF